Listed below are T cell receptor beta chains from one sample, sequenced in a study of T-cell reconstitution after alpha-beta-depleted transplantation in children. TCRdb independently ran MiXCR on the PCR reads; one entry per CDR3 protein. The sample consists of about 640,000 distinct CDR3 sequences, around 16% of them appearing once. The sample was PBMCs from the stem cell graft donor, taken from the stem cell graft. These receptors were obtained from a human donor who donated a stem cell graft to a child with acute myeloid leukemia. The CDR3 runs from the conserved cysteine through the conserved F or W. The D gene is left open where the match is weak. A row's size may be missing; if present it is once, few, many or a size class.

v_call	j_call	d_call	clone_size	cdr3_nt	cdr3_aa
TRBV4-3	TRBJ2-7	TRBD1	many	TGCGCCAGCAGCCAAAACAGGGGGCGGTACGAGCAGTACTTC	CASSQNRGRYEQYF
TRBV6-6	TRBJ2-5	TRBD1	many	TGTGCCAGCGAACAGGGGGTCAGAGAGACCCAGTACTTC	CASEQGVRETQYF
TRBV28	TRBJ1-2	TRBD1	NA	TGTGCCAGCAGTATTCAGGGGGCACGCAGGGGTAACTATGGCTACACCTTC	CASSIQGARRGNYGYTF
TRBV24-1	TRBJ2-7	TRBD1	NA	TGTGCCACCAGTCCAAAGCCGGGACAGAGCACCTACGAGCAGTACTTC	CATSPKPGQSTYEQYF
TRBV12-3/TRBV12-4	TRBJ2-7	TRBD2	many	TGTGCCAGCAGTCCTAGGACTAGCGGGGGGTCCTACGAGCAGTACTTC	CASSPRTSGGSYEQYF
TRBV7-2	TRBJ2-1	NA	NA	TGTGCCAGCAGCTTATTGACGGGGGGGGACAGGGCTGCTGAGCAGTTCTTC	CASSLLTGGDRAAEQFF
TRBV20-1	TRBJ2-5	NA	many	TGCAGTGCTAGTTGGAGCTTGGCTGAGACCCAGTACTTC	CSASWSLAETQYF
TRBV4-1	TRBJ1-1	TRBD1	NA	TGCGCCAGCAGCCAAGATGGAACAGGGGGCGGGAACACTGAAGCTTTCTTT	CASSQDGTGGGNTEAFF
TRBV20-1	TRBJ2-5	TRBD2	few	TGCAGTGCTAGTCAGCTAGCGGGGGCGTACGGGCAAGAGACCCAGTACTTC	CSASQLAGAYGQETQYF
TRBV12-3/TRBV12-4	TRBJ1-2	NA	NA	TGTGCCAGCACCCCGGGAAGTCGGGCTTACACCTTC	CASTPGSRAYTF
TRBV5-5	TRBJ2-5	TRBD2	many	TGTGCCAGCAGCTTGCCGGGAGGCGGAAAAGAGACCCAGTACTTC	CASSLPGGGKETQYF
TRBV18	TRBJ2-5	NA	NA	TGTGCCAGCTCACCAGGGAGTGACTCCCGTAAGAAGACCCAGTACTTC	CASSPGSDSRKKTQYF
TRBV15	TRBJ2-1	NA	NA	TGTGCCACCAGCAAACTGGGACGTAGCTCCTACAATGAGCAGTTCTTC	CATSKLGRSSYNEQFF
TRBV6-1	TRBJ1-4	NA	NA	TGTGCCAGCAGTGAAGGGGGACGGAGAGTCAAACTGTTTTTT	CASSEGGRRVKLFF
TRBV30	TRBJ2-7	NA	NA	TGTGCCTGGTCTGAGGTCGACGAGCAGTACTTC	CAWSEVDEQYF
TRBV7-9	TRBJ1-5	NA	NA	TGTGCCAGCAGCAACGGGGGGCACAATCAGCCCCAGCATTTT	CASSNGGHNQPQHF
TRBV20-1	TRBJ1-3	NA	few	TGCAGTGTTAGGGGTCCCGGAAACACCATATATTTT	CSVRGPGNTIYF
TRBV20-1	TRBJ2-5	NA	many	TGCAGTGCTAGAGATTTTTCGGCCAGAATAAGCTCGGAAGAGACCCAGTACTTC	CSARDFSARISSEETQYF
TRBV29-1	TRBJ2-4	NA	many	TGCAGCGTTGAAGAGGGGGGTAGCGGCATTCAGTACTTC	CSVEEGGSGIQYF
TRBV20-1	TRBJ2-1	NA	many	TGCAGTGCTAGTCCGGCGGGGAGGATCGGTGAGCAGTTCTTC	CSASPAGRIGEQFF
TRBV6-1	TRBJ2-3	NA	many	TGTGCCAGCAGTGTCTCGGAGGGGACAGATACGCAGTATTTT	CASSVSEGTDTQYF
TRBV20-1	TRBJ1-5	TRBD1	many	TGCAGTGCAAACGACAGGGGGCGCTTTGGCCAGCCCCAGCATTTT	CSANDRGRFGQPQHF
TRBV29-1	TRBJ2-2	NA	few	TGCAGCGTCGGACGGACATTCACCGGGGAGCTGTTTTTT	CSVGRTFTGELFF